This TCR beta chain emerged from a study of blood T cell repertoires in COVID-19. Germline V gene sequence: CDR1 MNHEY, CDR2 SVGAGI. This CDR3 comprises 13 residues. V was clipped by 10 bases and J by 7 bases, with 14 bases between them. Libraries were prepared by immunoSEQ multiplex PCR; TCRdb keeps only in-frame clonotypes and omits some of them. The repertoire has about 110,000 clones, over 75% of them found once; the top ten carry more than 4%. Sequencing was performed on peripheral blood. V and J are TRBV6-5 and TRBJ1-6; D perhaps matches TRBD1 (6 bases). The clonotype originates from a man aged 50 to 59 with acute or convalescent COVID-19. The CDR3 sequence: CATQDSPNSPLHF. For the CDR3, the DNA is TGTGCCACCCAGGACAGTCCCAATTCACCCCTCCACTTT.